The rows below give T cell receptor beta chains drawn from one sample of a study of control samples from healthy donors and cancer patients. Sequencing was performed with immunoSEQ multiplex PCR; in TCRdb, only in-frame clones are kept and a portion is missing. The data contain tens of thousands of clones, about 89% of them singletons. Specimen: blood. The receptor source for this set is a man aged 50 or older in good health. Each CDR3 is given with its conserved first and last residue. The D gene is left open where the match is weak. Where a row states a size, it is once, few, many or the class of an expanded clone; other rows omit it.

d_gene: NA
v_gene: TRBV12-5
j_gene: TRBJ2-3
len: 15
abundance: NA
CDR3aa: CASGPRDPRPDTQYF
CDR3nt: TGTGCTAGTGGCCCGAGAGACCCTCGCCCAGATACGCAGTATTTT

d_gene: TRBD1
v_gene: TRBV9
j_gene: TRBJ1-1
len: 15
abundance: NA
CDR3aa: CASSVGQTMNTEAFF
CDR3nt: TGTGCCAGCAGCGTGGGACAGACCATGAACACTGAAGCTTTCTTT

d_gene: NA
v_gene: TRBV5-3
j_gene: TRBJ2-1
len: 19
abundance: once
CDR3aa: CARSLAKRVGSSSYNEQFF
CDR3nt: TGTGCCAGAAGCTTGGCCAAGCGGGTAGGTTCCAGCTCCTACAATGAGCAGTTCTTC

d_gene: TRBD2
v_gene: TRBV24-1
j_gene: TRBJ2-1
len: 18
abundance: NA
CDR3aa: CATSDPGTSGRATDEQFF
CDR3nt: TGTGCCACCAGTGATCCCGGGACTAGCGGGAGGGCCACGGATGAGCAGTTCTTC

d_gene: NA
v_gene: TRBV20-1
j_gene: TRBJ1-2
len: 11
abundance: NA
CDR3aa: CSAPQGWGYTF
CDR3nt: TGCAGTGCCCCGCAGGGGTGGGGCTACACCTTC

d_gene: TRBD1
v_gene: TRBV11-1
j_gene: TRBJ1-1
len: 14
abundance: NA
CDR3aa: CASKAGGEYTEAFF
CDR3nt: TGTGCCAGCAAAGCAGGGGGCGAGTACACTGAAGCTTTCTTT

d_gene: NA
v_gene: TRBV7-3
j_gene: TRBJ2-1
len: 13
abundance: once
CDR3aa: CASSPGSYNEQFF
CDR3nt: TGTGCCAGCAGCCCCGGGAGTTACAATGAGCAGTTCTTC

d_gene: NA
v_gene: TRBV5-8
j_gene: TRBJ1-1
len: 16
abundance: NA
CDR3aa: CASPTPHGQAVTEAFF
CDR3nt: TGTGCCAGCCCCACTCCCCACGGCCAGGCGGTCACTGAAGCTTTCTTT

d_gene: TRBD1
v_gene: TRBV3-1/TRBV3-2
j_gene: TRBJ2-3
len: 13
abundance: NA
CDR3aa: CASSQDTGERRYF
CDR3nt: TGTGCCAGCAGCCAAGATACAGGGGAACGAAGATATTTT

d_gene: NA
v_gene: TRBV7-3
j_gene: TRBJ2-2
len: 15
abundance: few
CDR3aa: CASSLTGGNTGELFF
CDR3nt: TGTGCCAGCAGCTTAACGGGAGGGAACACCGGGGAGCTGTTTTTT

d_gene: TRBD1
v_gene: TRBV6-1
j_gene: TRBJ1-1
len: 16
abundance: medium-sized
CDR3aa: CASSELDRVMNTEAFF
CDR3nt: TGTGCCAGCAGTGAACTGGACAGGGTCATGAACACTGAAGCTTTCTTT

d_gene: NA
v_gene: TRBV6-4
j_gene: TRBJ2-3
len: 16
abundance: NA
CDR3aa: CASSAPRAEGTDTQYF
CDR3nt: TGTGCCAGCAGTGCACCTCGGGCGGAGGGAACAGATACGCAGTATTTT

d_gene: NA
v_gene: TRBV7-9
j_gene: TRBJ2-3
len: 16
abundance: NA
CDR3aa: CASSSAQAFSTDTQYF
CDR3nt: TGTGCCAGCAGCTCCGCCCAGGCCTTTAGCACAGATACGCAGTATTTT

d_gene: NA
v_gene: TRBV15
j_gene: TRBJ1-5
len: 16
abundance: NA
CDR3aa: CATSRDLSTSSQPQHF
CDR3nt: TGTGCCACCAGCAGAGATTTGTCGACGTCTAGTCAGCCCCAGCATTTT

d_gene: NA
v_gene: TRBV5-1
j_gene: TRBJ1-1
len: 14
abundance: NA
CDR3aa: CASSSDLTGSEAFF
CDR3nt: TGCGCCAGCAGCTCCGATCTCACAGGGTCAGAGGCTTTCTTT

d_gene: TRBD1
v_gene: TRBV3-1/TRBV3-2
j_gene: TRBJ1-5
len: 16
abundance: NA
CDR3aa: CASSQEGTGTNQPQHF
CDR3nt: TGTGCCAGCAGCCAAGAAGGGACAGGGACCAATCAGCCCCAGCATTTT

d_gene: NA
v_gene: TRBV30
j_gene: TRBJ1-6
len: 14
abundance: NA
CDR3aa: CAWSDQGPNSPLHF
CDR3nt: TGTGCCTGGAGTGACCAGGGCCCAAATTCACCCCTCCACTTT

d_gene: NA
v_gene: TRBV10-3
j_gene: TRBJ1-5
len: 12
abundance: few
CDR3aa: CAIRADNQPQHF
CDR3nt: TGTGCCATCAGGGCGGACAATCAGCCCCAGCATTTT

d_gene: TRBD1
v_gene: TRBV3-1/TRBV3-2
j_gene: TRBJ2-3
len: 16
abundance: NA
CDR3aa: CASSQEGQGVRDTQYF
CDR3nt: TGTGCCAGCAGCCAAGAAGGACAGGGGGTTAGAGATACGCAGTATTTT

d_gene: NA
v_gene: TRBV5-8
j_gene: TRBJ1-5
len: 14
abundance: NA
CDR3aa: CASSLAGSNQPQHF
CDR3nt: TGTGCCAGCAGCTTGGCCGGGAGCAATCAGCCCCAGCATTTT

d_gene: NA
v_gene: TRBV3-1/TRBV3-2
j_gene: TRBJ2-1
len: 16
abundance: NA
CDR3aa: CASSQDRGTQHNEQFF
CDR3nt: TGTGCCAGCAGCCAAGATAGGGGGACTCAACACAATGAGCAGTTCTTC

d_gene: TRBD2
v_gene: TRBV7-2
j_gene: TRBJ2-5
len: 16
abundance: NA
CDR3aa: CASSLVSRGSGETQYF
CDR3nt: TGTGCCAGCAGCTTAGTTTCGCGGGGGTCGGGGGAGACCCAGTACTTC

d_gene: TRBD2
v_gene: TRBV7-3
j_gene: TRBJ2-7
len: 13
abundance: NA
CDR3aa: CASSLGTTYEQYF
CDR3nt: TGTGCCAGCAGCTTAGGGACTACCTACGAGCAGTACTTC

d_gene: NA
v_gene: TRBV27
j_gene: TRBJ1-1
len: 13
abundance: NA
CDR3aa: CASSPRVNTEAFF
CDR3nt: TGTGCCAGCAGTCCTCGGGTGAACACTGAAGCTTTCTTT

d_gene: TRBD2
v_gene: TRBV5-4
j_gene: TRBJ2-5
len: 14
abundance: NA
CDR3aa: CASSGRGDQETQYF
CDR3nt: TGTGCCAGCAGCGGACGGGGGGACCAAGAGACCCAGTACTTC

d_gene: NA
v_gene: TRBV12-5
j_gene: TRBJ2-2
len: 16
abundance: NA
CDR3aa: CASGLGRWGSGGELFF
CDR3nt: TGTGCTAGTGGTTTAGGCAGGTGGGGTTCCGGCGGGGAGCTGTTTTTT

d_gene: NA
v_gene: TRBV5-1
j_gene: TRBJ2-1
len: 11
abundance: NA
CDR3aa: CASSLAGEQFF
CDR3nt: TGCGCCAGCAGCTTGGCCGGAGAGCAGTTCTTC

d_gene: TRBD2
v_gene: TRBV2
j_gene: TRBJ2-7
len: 14
abundance: once
CDR3aa: CASSSGRGSYEQYF
CDR3nt: TGTGCCAGCAGTAGTGGCCGCGGGAGCTACGAGCAGTACTTC

d_gene: NA
v_gene: TRBV29-1
j_gene: TRBJ2-7
len: 12
abundance: NA
CDR3aa: CSVEDLLDEQYF
CDR3nt: TGCAGCGTTGAAGATCTCCTAGACGAGCAGTACTTC

d_gene: TRBD2
v_gene: TRBV7-2
j_gene: TRBJ2-2
len: 15
abundance: once
CDR3aa: CASTRTRVNTGELFF
CDR3nt: TGTGCCAGCACCCGGACTAGGGTTAATACCGGGGAGCTGTTTTTT

d_gene: TRBD1
v_gene: TRBV29-1
j_gene: TRBJ1-1
len: 14
abundance: NA
CDR3aa: CSVDITGQGAEAFF
CDR3nt: TGCAGCGTTGACATCACGGGACAGGGGGCTGAAGCTTTCTTT

d_gene: TRBD2
v_gene: TRBV3-1/TRBV3-2
j_gene: TRBJ2-1
len: 18
abundance: NA
CDR3aa: CASSQAGTSGSGLDEQFF
CDR3nt: TGTGCCAGCAGCCAGGCAGGGACTAGCGGGAGCGGTCTGGATGAGCAGTTCTTC

d_gene: TRBD1
v_gene: TRBV18
j_gene: TRBJ2-1
len: 16
abundance: NA
CDR3aa: CASSPQGQGARYEQFF
CDR3nt: TGTGCCAGCTCACCACAGGGACAGGGGGCTAGGTATGAGCAGTTCTTC

d_gene: TRBD1
v_gene: TRBV7-2
j_gene: TRBJ1-1
len: 15
abundance: NA
CDR3aa: CASSPRTGAGTEAFF
CDR3nt: TGTGCCAGCAGCCCTCGGACAGGGGCTGGGACTGAAGCTTTCTTT

d_gene: NA
v_gene: TRBV24-1
j_gene: TRBJ1-5
len: 15
abundance: few
CDR3aa: CATPRRQGGGQPQHF
CDR3nt: TGTGCCACCCCCAGGCGGCAGGGAGGGGGGCAGCCCCAGCATTTT

d_gene: NA
v_gene: TRBV6-2/TRBV6-3
j_gene: TRBJ1-2
len: 15
abundance: NA
CDR3aa: CASSYAGGKNYGYTF
CDR3nt: TGTGCCAGCAGTTACGCGGGCGGCAAAAACTATGGCTACACCTTC

d_gene: NA
v_gene: TRBV27
j_gene: TRBJ1-2
len: 12
abundance: NA
CDR3aa: CASSLSGYGYTF
CDR3nt: TGTGCCAGCAGTTTATCCGGATATGGCTACACCTTC

d_gene: NA
v_gene: TRBV2
j_gene: TRBJ1-3
len: 12
abundance: NA
CDR3aa: CASSEAGNTIYF
CDR3nt: TGTGCCAGCAGTGAGGCCGGAAACACCATATATTTT

d_gene: TRBD1
v_gene: TRBV5-5
j_gene: TRBJ1-2
len: 14
abundance: NA
CDR3aa: CASSVGGADYGYTF
CDR3nt: TGTGCCAGCAGCGTAGGGGGCGCCGACTATGGCTACACCTTC

d_gene: NA
v_gene: TRBV30
j_gene: TRBJ1-3
len: 17
abundance: NA
CDR3aa: CAWSGGHGGISGNTIYF
CDR3nt: TGTGCCTGGAGTGGAGGGCACGGAGGGATATCTGGAAACACCATATATTTT

d_gene: TRBD1
v_gene: TRBV4-3
j_gene: TRBJ1-2
len: 15
abundance: NA
CDR3aa: CASSQDQQGDRGYTF
CDR3nt: TGCGCCAGCAGCCAAGATCAACAGGGGGATAGGGGCTACACCTTC

d_gene: TRBD2
v_gene: TRBV11-2
j_gene: TRBJ2-3
len: 16
abundance: once
CDR3aa: CASSWASGGRGDTQYF
CDR3nt: TGTGCCAGCAGCTGGGCTAGCGGGGGGCGCGGAGATACGCAGTATTTT

d_gene: NA
v_gene: TRBV19
j_gene: TRBJ1-4
len: 12
abundance: NA
CDR3aa: CASSLGREKLFF
CDR3nt: TGTGCCAGTAGTCTCGGTCGTGAAAAACTGTTTTTT

d_gene: TRBD1
v_gene: TRBV10-3
j_gene: TRBJ2-3
len: 16
abundance: NA
CDR3aa: CAISLDRGKFGDTQYF
CDR3nt: TGTGCCATCAGTCTCGACAGGGGGAAGTTCGGGGATACGCAGTATTTT

d_gene: TRBD1
v_gene: TRBV6-6
j_gene: TRBJ1-5
len: 15
abundance: NA
CDR3aa: CASSTRDSGLPPQHF
CDR3nt: TGTGCCAGCAGTACTAGGGACAGTGGCCTCCCGCCCCAGCATTTT

d_gene: NA
v_gene: TRBV3-1/TRBV3-2
j_gene: TRBJ1-2
len: 14
abundance: NA
CDR3aa: CASSRDSDGVFYTF
CDR3nt: TGTGCCAGCAGCCGCGACAGTGATGGTGTGTTCTACACCTTC

d_gene: NA
v_gene: TRBV2
j_gene: TRBJ1-2
len: 13
abundance: NA
CDR3aa: CASSAGSGYGYTF
CDR3nt: TGTGCCAGCAGTGCCGGTTCGGGCTATGGCTACACCTTC

d_gene: NA
v_gene: TRBV3-1/TRBV3-2
j_gene: TRBJ1-5
len: 12
abundance: NA
CDR3aa: CASSRGDQPQHF
CDR3nt: TGTGCCAGCAGCCGGGGGGATCAGCCCCAGCATTTT

d_gene: NA
v_gene: TRBV7-2
j_gene: TRBJ2-3
len: 17
abundance: NA
CDR3aa: CASSINGRAISTDTQYF
CDR3nt: TGTGCCAGCAGCATTAACGGGCGGGCTATTAGCACAGATACGCAGTATTTT

d_gene: NA
v_gene: TRBV7-2
j_gene: TRBJ1-5
len: 14
abundance: NA
CDR3aa: CASSPTGGNQPQHF
CDR3nt: TGTGCCAGCAGCCCGACGGGGGGCAATCAGCCCCAGCATTTT

d_gene: TRBD2
v_gene: TRBV11-3
j_gene: TRBJ2-3
len: 14
abundance: NA
CDR3aa: CASSSREGADTQYF
CDR3nt: TGTGCCAGCAGCTCCCGGGAGGGCGCGGATACGCAGTATTTT

d_gene: NA
v_gene: TRBV2
j_gene: TRBJ1-5
len: 12
abundance: NA
CDR3aa: CASSEVDRPQHF
CDR3nt: TGTGCCAGCAGTGAAGTAGACAGGCCCCAGCATTTT

d_gene: TRBD1
v_gene: TRBV3-1/TRBV3-2
j_gene: TRBJ1-6
len: 15
abundance: NA
CDR3aa: CASSQGPGQGIPLHF
CDR3nt: TGTGCCAGCAGCCAGGGGCCGGGACAGGGGATACCCCTCCACTTT

d_gene: NA
v_gene: TRBV2
j_gene: TRBJ1-3
len: 18
abundance: NA
CDR3aa: CASSEALRRGHSGNTIYF
CDR3nt: TGTGCCAGCAGTGAAGCGCTTCGGAGAGGACACTCTGGAAACACCATATATTTT

d_gene: TRBD2
v_gene: TRBV29-1
j_gene: TRBJ2-3
len: 15
abundance: few
CDR3aa: CSVALAGASTDTQYF
CDR3nt: TGCAGCGTTGCCCTAGCGGGAGCTAGCACAGATACGCAGTATTTT

d_gene: NA
v_gene: TRBV9
j_gene: TRBJ1-4
len: 11
abundance: NA
CDR3aa: CASGVNEKLFF
CDR3nt: TGTGCCAGCGGGGTTAATGAAAAACTGTTTTTT

d_gene: NA
v_gene: TRBV6-1
j_gene: TRBJ1-3
len: 20
abundance: NA
CDR3aa: CASSVIRADPGQVTGNTIYF
CDR3nt: TGTGCCAGCAGTGTTATTAGGGCGGACCCGGGGCAGGTCACGGGAAACACCATATATTTT